This T cell receptor beta chain appears in the sequencing data of a study of cytomegalovirus exposure and HLA in healthy donors (dated by TCRdb to about 2017). A note on the overall study: According to a later analysis, the 120 validation repertoires were produced on the same platform as the 700 or so repertoires of the first cohort. The study was designed to test whether signatures of past pathogen exposure could be identified by cataloging public T cell receptors. Besides the first cohort of roughly 700 subjects, a separate validation cohort made up of 120 different subjects was used. To predict cytomegalovirus infection status, the study brought together high-throughput TCR immunosequencing, statistical association of individual TCRs with disease status, and machine learning.

Library generation was performed with the immunoSEQ multiplex PCR assay. The paper's data handling went like this. A statistical classification framework was built to diagnose cytomegalovirus status from the catalog of TCR beta chain sequences. TCRdb mirrors the immuneACCESS table, restricted to in-frame sequences. Some clones are absent from its copies; in checked studies, under half trace to an unresolved V gene, and the reason for the others is unknown. V, J and clone size are those of that table, while D and trimming were read from the DNA. This sample gives more than 250,000 clones in total; approximately 90% of them show up just once. Roughly 1.2% of the sample belongs to the ten largest clones. Details on this clone: Which antigen it targets is not known. No much larger clone is present one base from it, and per-base qualities are unavailable.

The donors belonged to the validation cohort of about 130 subjects, which was separate from the 666-subject first cohort. On the study overall, not on this receptor specifically: The classifier was reported to diagnose cytomegalovirus status with high specificity and sensitivity in both the original and validation cohorts. Three of the identified cytomegalovirus-associated TCR beta chains were confirmed in vitro to be specific for cytomegalovirus antigens. It was suggested by the authors that the approach could potentially be generalized to other disease states and immunological phenotypes. A later analysis had no HLA typing for the validation cohort, so co-occurrence there was scored across all 130 or so repertoires. Of the cluster scores, around 95% were above 0 in a later analysis, which found that TCRs clustered in the first cohort also tended to co-occur in the 90 to 150 validation repertoires. A total of 150 to 200 TCR beta chains were listed by the study as associated with cytomegalovirus. Across donors, most TCR sequences were observed very rarely, whereas some public TCRs were present in many individuals.

V is reduced by 4 bases and J by 6 bases, leaving a spacing of 17 bases between them. The CDR3 starts with the cysteine, ends with the phenylalanine, and has 14 residues. Of all the DNA, just the CDR3 is kept, 42 bases in frame from base 1. In the germline V gene, CDR1 corresponds to SGHRS and CDR2 to YFSETQ. This receptor was taken from a woman aged 30 to 39 in good health and CMV-seropositive. Sequenced sample: PBMCs. The chain joins TRBV5-1 to TRBJ2-7, with no D gene named confidently. CDR3 reads: CASSPEPVPLEQYF. The bases are TGCGCCAGCAGCCCGGAGCCGGTGCCCCTCGAGCAGTACTTC.